Listed here are 29 T cell receptor beta chains from one sample, sequenced in a study of cytomegalovirus exposure and HLA in healthy donors. TCRdb keeps only in-frame clones here, not all; method: immunoSEQ multiplex PCR. The profile shows 100,000 to 150,000 clones, 89% of them singletons. The sequenced sample was PBMCs. Receptor source: a woman between 18 and 29 years old in good health and CMV-seronegative.

This rearrangement joins TRBV9 to TRBJ1-1; a possible D gene is TRBD1 (6 bases). From germline, CDR1 is SGDLS and CDR2 YYNGEE. The CDR3 is made up of 16 amino acids. V dropped 4 bases and J dropped 3 bases, with 19 bases sitting between them. In DNA form, the CDR3 reads TGTGCCAGCAGCCCCCGGTGGAACAGGGTGGACACTGAAGCTTTCTTT. Translating gives CASSPRWNRVDTEAFF.

This chain connects TRBV25-1 to TRBJ2-3; the match to TRBD2 covers 9 bases. This CDR3 comprises 14 residues. CDR1 and CDR2 from the germline V gene are MGHDK and SYGVNS. V shed 4 bases and J 6 bases; nucleotides not matched to a gene: 5. CDR3: CASSVSGGPDTQYF. The CDR3, as DNA: TGTGCCAGCAGTGTGAGCGGGGGGCCTGATACGCAGTATTTT.

This chain joins TRBV19 and TRBJ1-6, with D possibly TRBD1 on 6 matching bases. The V end was cut by 4 bases, the J end by 5 bases, with 21 bases between. The CDR3 spans 18 residues. CDR1 and CDR2 (germline): LNHDA, SQIVND (reference sequence). The CDR3 region is CASSTTGEDWAHNSPLHF. For the CDR3, the DNA is TGTGCCAGTAGTACGACAGGAGAGGACTGGGCACATAATTCACCCCTCCACTTT.

V and J are TRBV25-1 and TRBJ1-1, with a possible D match to TRBD1 (6 bases). CDR1 and CDR2 from the germline V gene are MGHDK and SYGVNS. The CDR3 is 16 amino acids. Trimming stripped 3 bases from V and 5 bases from J, with 19 bases between. Here the CDR3 reads CASSDEDKTGWTEAFF. The CDR3 coding sequence is TGTGCCAGCAGTGACGAGGATAAGACAGGTTGGACTGAAGCTTTCTTT.

The chain joins TRBV2 to TRBJ1-1; 7 bases align to TRBD1. Looked up from germline, CDR1 is SNHLY and CDR2 is FYNNEI. The CDR3 extends over 13 amino acids. The trim removed 8 bases at V and 0 bases at J, leaving 3 bases unmatched. CDR3: CASGTEMNTEAFF. DNA for the CDR3: TGTGCCAGCGGGACAGAAATGAACACTGAAGCTTTCTTT.

V is TRBV5-6 and J is TRBJ2-2; no clear D gene. The CDR3 sequence is 15 residues long. V lost 0 bases to trimming and J lost 4 bases, with 10 bases between them. Looked up from germline, CDR1 is SGHDT and CDR2 is YYEEEE. The CDR3 DNA is TGTGCCAGCAGCTTGGACTTGGTAGCCACCGGGGAGCTGTTTTTT. Translating gives CASSLDLVATGELFF.

The V call is TRBV19, the J call TRBJ1-1; a weak D match, TRBD1 (5 bases). The CDR3 loop spans 15 amino acids. Between the trimmed V and J ends, which lost 3 bases and 4 bases, there was a span of 15 bases. In germline, CDR1 is LNHDA, CDR2 SQIVND (reference sequence). This CDR3 is CASSIRGLRSTEAFF. CDR3 nucleotides: TGTGCCAGTAGTATTAGGGGATTGAGAAGCACTGAAGCTTTCTTT.

The chain uses TRBV7-6 and TRBJ1-5; D unresolved. Germline V lookup: CDR1 SGHVS, CDR2 FNYEAQ. The CDR3 spans 16 residues. V lost 5 bases to trimming and J lost 0 bases, with 14 bases between them. The CDR3 DNA reads TGTGCCAGCAGCCCGCGGGGAGGGTATAGCAATCAGCCCCAGCATTTT. It is translated as CASSPRGGYSNQPQHF.

The V and J genes are TRBV19 and TRBJ1-2; maybe TRBD1 (5 bases). This CDR3 is 14 amino acids long. Trimming cost V 8 bases and J 1 base, with 14 bases left between them. Germline V gene data show CDR1 as LNHDA and CDR2 as SQIVND (reference sequence). The CDR3 reads CASSDRVLNYGYTF. In nucleotides, the CDR3 is TGTGCCAGTTCCGACAGAGTTCTTAACTATGGCTACACCTTC.

The chain couples TRBV6-1 to TRBJ1-4; 8 nucleotides line up with TRBD1. V lost 2 bases, J lost 7 bases, and 6 bases stayed unmatched. Germline values: CDR1 MNHNS, CDR2 SASEGT. The CDR3 consists of 15 residues. This CDR3 is CASSETRTGREKLFF. The CDR3 DNA is TGTGCCAGCAGTGAAACGCGGACAGGGCGTGAAAAACTGTTTTTT.

The chain employs TRBV18 and TRBJ1-1; tentatively, D is TRBD1 (6 bases). The germline V gene encodes CDR1 KGHSH and CDR2 LQKENI. The CDR3 consists of 17 residues. V lost 4 bases, J lost 1 base, and 19 bases lay in between. CDR3 coding DNA: TGTGCCAGCTCACAAAATACAGGGTCCCCAACGAACACTGAAGCTTTCTTT. This encodes CASSQNTGSPTNTEAFF. The full variable domain, rest sourced from reference TRBV18 and TRBJ1-1, is NAGVMQNPRHLVRRRGQEARLRCSPMKGHSHVYWYRQLPEEGLKFMVYLQKENIIDESGMPKERFSAEFPKEGPSILRIQQVVRGDSAAYFCASSQNTGSPTNTEAFFGQGTRLTVV.

This chain joins TRBV7-2 and TRBJ2-1; D possibly corresponds to TRBD1 (6 bases). Germline V CDR1 and CDR2: SGHTA, FQGNSA. This CDR3 is built from 13 residues. V dropped 6 bases and J dropped 4 bases, with 10 bases sitting between them. In nucleotides, the CDR3 is TGTGCCAGCAGGACAGGACTGTACAATGAGCAGTTCTTC. This translates into CASRTGLYNEQFF. Filled out from reference TRBV7-2 and TRBJ2-1, the complete variable domain reads GAGVSQSPSNKVTEKGKDVELRCDPISGHTALYWYRQSLGQGLEFLIYFQGNSAPDKSGLPSDRFSAERTGGSVSTLTIQRTQQEDSAVYLCASRTGLYNEQFFGPGTRLTVL.

The J gene is TRBJ1-1, the V gene TRBV5-1; D is perhaps TRBD1 (6 bases). Germline CDR1 reads SGHRS; CDR2 reads YFSETQ. The CDR3 contains 14 residues. Trimming left V 3 bases short and J 2 bases short, with 11 bases between. CDR3 sequence reads: CASSWGPVNTEAFF. CDR3 DNA sequence: TGCGCCAGCAGCTGGGGGCCGGTAAACACTGAAGCTTTCTTT.

This chain connects TRBV11-2 to TRBJ1-3, with 9 bases matching TRBD1. This CDR3 is 16 amino acids long. V was clipped by 2 bases and J by 4 bases; unmatched bases: 6. Germline loops: CDR1 SGHAT, CDR2 FQNNGV. The CDR3 spells CASSLWDRAGGNTIYF. CDR3 coding DNA: TGTGCCAGCAGCTTATGGGACAGGGCTGGAGGAAACACCATATATTTT.

This clone was seen a handful of times. The CDR3: CASSSGRYGYTF. In nucleotides, the CDR3 is TGTGCCAGCAGTAGCGGACGGTATGGCTACACCTTC. The V gene is TRBV6-6, the J gene TRBJ1-2; no reliable D call. From germline, CDR1 is MNHNY and CDR2 SVGAGI (reference sequence). Trimming shortened V by 5 bases and J by 5 bases, and 9 bases separated the two germline ends. The CDR3 contains 12 residues.

The J gene is TRBJ1-2, the V gene TRBV5-6; 10 bases are shared with TRBD1. Germline lookup yields CDR1 SGHDT and CDR2 YYEEEE. V trimming: 4 bases; J trimming: 8 bases; junction bases outside the gene matches: 8. CDR3 size: 14 residues. The DNA of the CDR3 is TGTGCCAGCAGCCATGGGGACAGGGGTTGGGGCTACACCTTC. It encodes CASSHGDRGWGYTF. Filled out from reference TRBV5-6 and TRBJ1-2, the complete variable domain reads DAGVTQSPTHLIKTRGQQVTLRCSPKSGHDTVSWYQQALGQGPQFIFQYYEEEERQRGNFPDRFSGHQFPNYSSELNVNALLLGDSALYLCASSHGDRGWGYTFGSGTRLTVV.

The gene calls are TRBV19 and TRBJ1-2; TRBD1 is a possible D gene (6 bases). Germline lookup yields CDR1 LNHDA and CDR2 SQIVND (reference sequence). V shed 3 bases and J shed 6 bases, with 17 bases lying between them. This CDR3 spans 15 amino acids. CDR3 sequence (DNA): TGTGCCAGTAGTATCAGTGTGGATGCAGGGGATGGCTACACCTTC. Its translation: CASSISVDAGDGYTF.

The J gene is TRBJ2-3, the V gene TRBV5-1; tentative D call: TRBD1 (5 bases). The CDR3 is 13 residues long. Trimming stripped 4 bases from V and 4 bases from J, with 10 bases between. Germline lookup yields CDR1 SGHRS and CDR2 YFSETQ. CDR3 residues: CASSQQGADTQYF. The CDR3 DNA is TGCGCCAGCAGCCAGCAGGGCGCAGATACGCAGTATTTT. Full variable domain (missing parts from reference TRBV5-1 and TRBJ2-3): KAGVTQTPRYLIKTRGQQVTLSCSPISGHRSVSWYQQTPGQGLQFLFEYFSETQRNKGNFPGRFSGRQFSNSRSEMNVSTLELGDSALYLCASSQQGADTQYFGPGTRLTVL.

The chain links TRBV5-6 to TRBJ1-2; D call uncertain. Looked up from germline, CDR1 is SGHDT and CDR2 is YYEEEE. This CDR3 has 11 amino acids. The V gene lost 7 bases and the J gene lost 2 bases, with 6 bases spanning the gap. The CDR3 here is CASGLNYGYTF. In DNA form, the CDR3 reads TGTGCCAGCGGCCTGAACTATGGCTACACCTTC.

The V gene is TRBV27, the J gene TRBJ2-7; perhaps TRBD2 as D (6 bases). Deletions cut 0 bases from V and 4 bases from J, with 10 bases between. Germline V gives CDR1 MNHEY, CDR2 SMNVEV (reference sequence). The CDR3 is 14 amino acids. CDR3 sequence (DNA): TGTGCCAGCAGTTTATCGTGGGGGACTTACGAGCAGTACTTC. Amino acids: CASSLSWGTYEQYF.

This clone is a singleton in its sample. The chain combines TRBV4-1 with TRBJ2-7; D is possibly TRBD2 (6 bases). CDR3 size: 17 residues. V lost 0 bases, J lost 2 bases, and 17 bases lay in between. CDR1 is MGHRA and CDR2 is YSYEKL in the germline V gene. The CDR3 nucleotides are TGCGCCAGCAGCCAAGAGGGAGGCTCAAGTGCCCCCTACGAGCAGTACTTC. This gives the protein CASSQEGGSSAPYEQYF.

The chain combines TRBV11-3 with TRBJ2-7; 8 bases line up with TRBD1. The CDR3 runs to 15 residues. The germline CDR1 and CDR2 sequences are SGHNT and YENEEA. V trimming: 8 bases; J trimming: 3 bases; junction bases outside the gene matches: 12. The CDR3 sequence is CASATPGQDFYEQYF. DNA for the CDR3: TGTGCCAGCGCCACCCCGGGACAGGATTTCTACGAGCAGTACTTC.

CDR3 nucleotides: TGTGCCAGTAGTATACGAGGATTTGGAAACACCATATATTTT. Its translation: CASSIRGFGNTIYF. V gene TRBV19 combines with J gene TRBJ1-3; no firm D call. The V and J ends lost 2 bases and 3 bases respectively, with 8 bases between them. Per germline, CDR1 LNHDA and CDR2 SQIVND (reference sequence). The CDR3 extends over 14 amino acids.

The chain employs TRBV7-8 and TRBJ1-6; 9 nucleotides agree with TRBD1. Germline V gene lookup returns CDR1 SGHVS and CDR2 FQNEAQ. V lost 3 bases to trimming and J lost 9 bases; unmatched junction nucleotides: 6. The CDR3 covers 15 residues. CDR3 sequence reads: CASSFTDRGSSPLHF. The CDR3 nucleotides are TGTGCCAGCAGCTTCACGGACAGGGGAAGTTCACCCCTCCACTTT.

The chain's CDR3 is CASRTGSGYGYTF. The CDR3 DNA sequence: TGTGCCAGCCGTACAGGCTCCGGCTATGGCTACACCTTC. The rearrangement uses TRBV19 and TRBJ1-2; a weak D match, TRBD1 (5 bases). Trimming cost V 9 bases and J 4 bases, with 15 bases left between them. Germline lookup yields CDR1 LNHDA and CDR2 SQIVND (reference sequence). There are 13 residues in the CDR3.

The chain employs TRBV9 and TRBJ2-3; D gene ambiguous. The V gene's germline CDR1 is SGDLS and CDR2 YYNGEE. This CDR3 region has 16 residues. The V end was cut by 6 bases, the J end by 0 bases, with 17 bases between. The CDR3 nucleotides read TGTGCCAGCACCCTCCACTCCGCGACTAGCACAGATACGCAGTATTTT. This encodes CASTLHSATSTDTQYF.

This clone was seen more than once but under ten times. The CDR3 protein is CASSHRGVHEQFF. The CDR3 DNA is TGTGCCAGCTCCCATCGGGGGGTACATGAGCAGTTCTTC. V and J are TRBV18 and TRBJ2-1; TRBD2 matches 7 bases. Losses at the gene ends were 6 bases for V and 8 bases for J; bases not matched to a gene: 7. The CDR3 is 13 residues long. In germline, CDR1 is KGHSH, CDR2 LQKENI.

The genes are TRBV13 and TRBJ1-5; TRBD1 matches at 8 bases. The ends lost 0 bases at V and 5 bases at J; junction bases unmatched: 0. The V gene's germline CDR1 is PRHDT and CDR2 FYEKMQ (reference sequence). This CDR3 region has 14 residues. The CDR3 sequence is CASSLGTGDQPQHF. The CDR3 nucleotides are TGTGCCAGCAGCTTAGGGACAGGGGATCAGCCCCAGCATTTT.

The chain joins TRBV7-6 to TRBJ1-1; TRBD1 agrees at 7 bases. The V and J ends lost 7 bases and 0 bases, in that order; junction bases with no gene match: 8. Germline V CDR1 and CDR2: SGHVS, FNYEAQ. The CDR3 is 15 amino acids. The chain's CDR3 is CASTKSTGLNTEAFF. CDR3 bases: TGTGCCAGCACCAAATCGACAGGGTTGAACACTGAAGCTTTCTTT. Filled out from reference TRBV7-6 and TRBJ1-1, the complete variable domain reads GAGVSQSPRYKVTKRGQDVALRCDPISGHVSLYWYRQALGQGPEFLTYFNYEAQQDKSGLPNDRFSAERPEGSISTLTIQRTEQRDSAMYRCASTKSTGLNTEAFFGQGTRLTVV.